These 26 T cell receptor beta chains were all obtained from the same sample, sequenced in a study of regulatory T cells in long-lasting Graves disease (dated by TCRdb to the early 2020s). The time point label of this sample denotes: newly diagnosed GD, antithyroid drugs for less than 3 months. For both TCR sequencing and RNA sequencing, RNA was extracted from PBMCs in TRIzol. Library preparation was by multiplex PCR. For sequencing, an Illumina HiSeq 4000 was employed. iRepertoire HTBI primers and Arm-PCR amplification of CDR3 regions were used to construct TCR beta libraries. TCRdb itself trimmed the public reads at Q25 with fastp, ran MiXCR and retained productive beta chains. Duplicate CDR3 protein sequences are folded into a single record with the most common DNA and genes. For this sample the table gives 530,000 or so distinct CDR3 sequences, of which roughly 14% were detected only once. The ten largest clones represent under 10% of the sample.

This sample also belongs to another study, concerning T cells in Graves' hyperthyroidism and ophthalmopathy.

The source was peripheral blood mononuclear cells (PBMCs), collected at new diagnosis, from a patient treated with antithyroid drugs. These receptor sequences come from a man aged 25 to 45 with Graves disease. Donor details come from another sample of the same person, matched by shared clones.

This clonotype was recorded at least ten times. V and J are TRBV5-1 and TRBJ2-1; TRBD2 agrees at 9 bases. The junction had 7 bases not matched to a gene; V was cut back by 0 bases and J by 6 bases. Germline CDR1 and CDR2: SGHRS and YFSETQ. The CDR3 has 16 amino acids. CDR3 sequence (DNA): TGCGCCAGCAGCTTGGTGGCTAGCGGGGTAGGCAATGAGCAGTTCTTC. This gives the protein CASSLVASGVGNEQFF. Full variable domain (missing parts from reference TRBV5-1 and TRBJ2-1): KAGVTQTPRYLIKTRGQQVTLSCSPISGHRSVSWYQQTPGQGLQFLFEYFSETQRNKGNFPGRFSGRQFSNSRSEMNVSTLELGDSALYLCASSLVASGVGNEQFFGPGTRLTVL.

This clonotype has a count of ten or more. The CDR3 nucleotides are TGTGCCTGGAGTGCGAGGGACACAGATACGCAGTATTTT. Protein: CAWSARDTDTQYF. The chain carries TRBV30 and TRBJ2-3; D might be TRBD2 (5 bases). V lost 1 base to trimming and J lost 2 bases, with 7 bases between them. CDR1 and CDR2 (germline): GTSNPN, SVGIG (reference sequence). CDR3 length: 13 residues.

In its sample, this clonotype was seen a few times. V usage is TRBV12-5 and J usage is TRBJ2-1; a possible D gene is TRBD1 (5 bases). CDR3 length: 15 amino acids. The V and J ends lost 3 bases and 0 bases respectively, with 9 bases between them. The germline gives CDR1 LGHNT, CDR2 FRNRAP. CDR3 in amino acids: CASGLGVNSYNEQFF. DNA of the CDR3: TGTGCTAGTGGTTTAGGGGTAAACTCCTACAATGAGCAGTTCTTC.

This CDR3 reads CSVEEGFQETQYF. The CDR3 nucleotides read TGCAGCGTTGAGGAGGGGTTCCAAGAGACCCAGTACTTC. This chain connects TRBV29-1 to TRBJ2-5; D perhaps matches TRBD2 (6 bases). V dropped 3 bases and J dropped 1 base, with 9 bases sitting between them. CDR1 is SQVTM, CDR2 ANQGSEA, per germline. The CDR3 extends over 13 amino acids.

The chain is built from TRBV20-1 and TRBJ1-6; TRBD1 matches 10 bases. V lost 0 bases to trimming and J lost 10 bases; unmatched junction nucleotides: 6. Looked up from germline, CDR1 is DFQATT and CDR2 is SNEGSKA (reference sequence). CDR3 size: 15 residues. The CDR3 loop is CSARDGTGVGSPLHF. CDR3 in DNA: TGCAGTGCTAGAGATGGGACAGGGGTTGGCTCACCCCTCCACTTT.

This clonotype appeared many times. The chain has TRBV30 and TRBJ2-7; no firm D call. This CDR3 contains 12 residues. The germline gives CDR1 GTSNPN, CDR2 SVGIG (reference sequence). Trimming removed 0 bases at V and 7 bases at J, with 10 bases between. The CDR3 is CAWSVVVSEQYF. CDR3 in DNA: TGTGCCTGGAGTGTGGTAGTTAGTGAGCAGTACTTC.

This clonotype was seen ten or more times. The chain employs TRBV7-9 and TRBJ2-3; D tentatively reads TRBD1 or TRBD2 (5 bases each). This CDR3 has 15 residues. Germline assignment: CDR1 SEHNR and CDR2 FQNEAQ (reference sequence). Trimming removed 4 bases from V and 7 bases from J, with 18 bases in between. The CDR3 nucleotides read TGTGCCAGCAGCTCAACCGGGACCAGGCTTTATACGCAGTATTTT. Its protein is CASSSTGTRLYTQYF.

This clonotype was picked up one time. The V and J genes are TRBV19 and TRBJ2-7; D is perhaps TRBD2 (6 bases). Trimming stripped 4 bases from V and 3 bases from J, with 13 bases between. The CDR3 has 14 residues. Germline CDR1 LNHDA, CDR2 SQIVND (reference sequence). The CDR3 is CASSTSVLNYEQYF. CDR3 in DNA: TGTGCCAGTAGTACTAGCGTATTGAACTACGAGCAGTACTTC.

This clonotype occurred many times. The V call is TRBV11-2, the J call TRBJ2-7, with D uncertain. Germline V gene sequence: CDR1 SGHAT, CDR2 FQNNGV. Trimming left V 0 bases short and J 6 bases short, with 15 bases between. The CDR3 covers 15 residues. This chain's CDR3 is CASSLDGLVSLEQYF. The CDR3 DNA sequence: TGTGCCAGCAGCTTAGATGGTCTAGTCTCCCTCGAGCAGTACTTC. The whole variable domain, filled in from reference TRBV11-2 and TRBJ2-7, reads EAGVAQSPRYKIIEKRQSVAFWCNPISGHATLYWYQQILGQGPKLLIQFQNNGVVDDSQLPKDRFSAERLKGVDSTLKIQPAKLEDSAVYLCASSLDGLVSLEQYFGPGTRLTVT.

The chain combines TRBV11-2 with TRBJ2-7, with 14 bases aligning to TRBD2. Germline V gene data show CDR1 as SGHAT and CDR2 as FQNNGV. J lost 3 bases, V lost 3 bases, and 1 base had no gene match. The CDR3 is 15 residues long. In DNA form, the CDR3 reads TGTGCCAGCAGCTTCGGACTAGCGGGAGGCTACGAGCAGTACTTC. Protein sequence: CASSFGLAGGYEQYF.

Remarks on this clonotype: An end of the junction does not agree with germline; a read error may underlie this. The J gene is TRBJ1-1, the V gene TRBV2, with TRBD1 as a possible D gene (5 bases). In germline, CDR1 is SNHLY, CDR2 FYNNEI. CDR3 size: 14 residues. The CDR3 protein is CASRPGPADTEAFF. Here the CDR3 DNA reads TGCGCCAGCAGGCCGGGGCCGGCGGACACTGAAGCTTTCTTT.

The J gene is TRBJ2-7, the V gene TRBV25-1, with TRBD2 matching 8 bases. Losses at the gene ends were 2 bases for V and 4 bases for J; bases not matched to a gene: 7. This CDR3 region has 15 residues. Germline V gene lookup returns CDR1 MGHDK and CDR2 SYGVNS. The CDR3 nucleotides are TGTGCCAGCAGTGAAGACACGAGCGGGAGATACGAGCAGTACTTC. This encodes CASSEDTSGRYEQYF.

This clonotype was found many times. The chain carries TRBV18 and TRBJ1-5; possible D gene TRBD1, 6 bases. Germline V gene data show CDR1 as KGHSH and CDR2 as LQKENI. CDR3 length: 13 residues. V lost 6 bases, J lost 9 bases, and 15 bases lay in between. The CDR3, as DNA: TGTGCCAGCTCGCAGGACAGTATCGTGCCCCAGCATTTT. Encoded protein: CASSQDSIVPQHF.

This chain joins TRBV2 and TRBJ2-7; the match to TRBD2 covers 9 bases. The CDR3 has 17 residues. Germline V gene lookup returns CDR1 SNHLY and CDR2 FYNNEI. V dropped 6 bases and J dropped 2; count of bases not matched to a gene: 14. CDR3 sequence reads: CASSQEESLAGPYEQYF. In DNA form, the CDR3 reads TGTGCCAGCAGCCAAGAGGAGTCCCTAGCGGGACCCTACGAGCAGTACTTC.

Many counts were recorded for this clonotype. The chain employs TRBV27 and TRBJ1-1; D gene uncertain. CDR1 is MNHEY, CDR2 SMNVEV, per germline (reference sequence). The CDR3 sequence is 14 residues long. V was cut by 5 bases and J by 0 bases, with 10 bases left in between. CDR3 amino acids: CASSNFGLNTEAFF. CDR3 sequence (DNA): TGTGCCAGCAGTAACTTCGGTCTGAACACTGAAGCTTTCTTT.

This clonotype was found many times. V and J are TRBV5-4 and TRBJ2-5; 10 positions agree with TRBD1. CDR1 is SGHNT and CDR2 is YYREEE in the germline V gene (reference sequence). Unmatched junction bases numbered 7, after V lost 4 bases and J lost 4 bases. The CDR3 contains 15 residues. CDR3 protein: CASSGGQGISETQYF. The DNA for the CDR3 is TGTGCCAGCAGCGGGGGACAGGGGATTTCAGAGACCCAGTACTTC.

In this sample, this clonotype turned up a few times. The chain employs TRBV7-9 and TRBJ2-1; maybe TRBD1 (5 bases). CDR1 is SEHNR and CDR2 is FQNEAQ in the germline V gene (reference sequence). This CDR3 is built from 14 residues. V was shortened by 9 bases and J by 6 bases, with 18 bases between the two germline ends. CDR3 residues: CASPVGRAPNEQFF. The CDR3 coding sequence is TGTGCCAGTCCAGTGGGCAGGGCCCCCAATGAGCAGTTCTTC.

This clonotype appeared many times. The chain uses TRBV2 and TRBJ2-6; 10 nucleotides line up with TRBD1. Losses at the gene ends were 6 bases for V and 3 bases for J; bases not matched to a gene: 23. CDR1 and CDR2 from the germline V gene are SNHLY and FYNNEI. The CDR3 consists of 22 residues. The CDR3 loop reads CASSYLPGQGSDISRGANVLTF. The CDR3 DNA sequence: TGTGCCAGCAGCTACCTCCCGGGACAGGGGTCCGATATTTCCCGTGGGGCCAACGTCCTGACTTTC.

The table lists this clonotype with many counts. The V call is TRBV5-1, the J call TRBJ2-3; 8 bases are a match to TRBD2. The CDR3 extends over 16 amino acids. V shed 1 base, J shed 1 base, and the junction held 5 bases outside the gene matches. Per the germline V gene, CDR1 is SGHRS and CDR2 is YFSETQ. DNA of the CDR3: TGCGCCAGCAGCTTGTGGGCGGGAGGAGGCACAGATACGCAGTATTTT. This gives the protein CASSLWAGGGTDTQYF.

The sample holds many counts of this clonotype. The gene calls are TRBV11-2 and TRBJ2-5; 8 bases match TRBD1. Unmatched junction bases numbered 9, after V lost 5 bases and J lost 1 base. CDR3 length: 16 amino acids. Germline V gene lookup returns CDR1 SGHAT and CDR2 FQNNGV. The DNA for the CDR3 is TGTGCCAGCAGCCCAATTCGGGACAGGCGCCAAGAGACCCAGTACTTC. It specifies CASSPIRDRRQETQYF.

This clonotype was detected ten times or more. The chain carries TRBV15 and TRBJ2-7; 8 positions match TRBD1. With 3 bases clipped from V and 1 base from J, the junction kept 8 bases outside the gene matches. This CDR3 region has 16 residues. Germline lookup yields CDR1 LNHNV and CDR2 YYDKDF (reference sequence). The CDR3 reads CATSSTRGRGSYEQYF. The CDR3 nucleotides read TGTGCCACCAGCAGCACCAGGGGGCGTGGGTCCTACGAGCAGTACTTC.

Note on this clonotype: Being one base from a much bigger clone, this may be a read error. Written as DNA, the CDR3 is TGTGCCAGCAGTGGAGAGGGGGGAATCAATCAGCCCCAGCATTTT. Encoded protein: CASSGEGGINQPQHF. The chain has TRBV2 and TRBJ1-5; weak D call: TRBD1 (6 bases). The length of the CDR3 is 15 residues. Germline V gene lookup returns CDR1 SNHLY and CDR2 FYNNEI. Trimming shortened V by 4 bases and J by 3 bases, and 13 bases separated the two germline ends.

This clonotype occurred many times. CDR3 amino acids: CSADGSPSTDTQYF. The CDR3 region has the DNA TGCAGTGCCGACGGTTCTCCTAGCACAGATACGCAGTATTTT. The V gene is TRBV20-1, the J gene TRBJ2-3; D gene unclear. The CDR3 contains 14 residues. In germline, CDR1 is DFQATT, CDR2 SNEGSKA (reference sequence). V was trimmed by 6 bases and J by 0 bases, leaving 13 bases between them.

In its sample, this clonotype was seen many times. The rearrangement uses TRBV27 and TRBJ2-7; D is unclear. The CDR3 loop spans 14 amino acids. Germline CDR1 is MNHEY and CDR2 is SMNVEV (reference sequence). Trimming pared 3 bases from V and 6 bases from J, leaving 15 bases between. DNA of the CDR3: TGTGCCAGCAGTTTCATATCTGCCAGGTTCGAGCAGTACTTC. It translates to CASSFISARFEQYF.

A note on this clonotype: A much bigger clone sits one base away, suggesting this may be a read error. J is TRBJ2-7 and V is TRBV2; TRBD1 matches at 7 bases. The CDR3 loop spans 14 amino acids. The V gene's germline CDR1 is SNHLY and CDR2 FYNNEI. The junction had 14 bases not matched to a gene; V was cut back by 10 bases and J by 5 bases. CDR3: CANSLHGTEDEQYF. DNA for the CDR3: TGTGCCAACTCCCTTCACGGGACAGAGGACGAGCAGTACTTC.

The gene calls are TRBV4-1 and TRBJ2-7; D gene uncertain. Germline assignment: CDR1 MGHRA and CDR2 YSYEKL. The CDR3 runs to 15 residues. The germline V and J ends were trimmed by 5 bases and 0 bases, with 14 bases remaining between them. The CDR3 DNA reads TGCGCCAGCAGCGAGTTAGCACTGAGCTCCTACGAGCAGTACTTC. Encoded protein: CASSELALSSYEQYF.